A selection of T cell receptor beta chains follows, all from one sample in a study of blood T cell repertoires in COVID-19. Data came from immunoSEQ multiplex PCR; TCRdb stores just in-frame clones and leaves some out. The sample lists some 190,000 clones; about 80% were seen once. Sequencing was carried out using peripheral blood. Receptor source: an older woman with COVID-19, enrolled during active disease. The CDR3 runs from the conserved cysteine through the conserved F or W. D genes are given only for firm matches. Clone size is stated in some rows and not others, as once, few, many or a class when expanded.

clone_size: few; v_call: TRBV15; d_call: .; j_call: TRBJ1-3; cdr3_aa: CATSSGQTGNTIYF; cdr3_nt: TGTGCCACCAGCAGCGGTCAAACTGGAAACACCATATATTTT
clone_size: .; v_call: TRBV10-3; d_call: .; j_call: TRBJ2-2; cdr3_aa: CAISDGTNANTGELFF; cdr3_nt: TGTGCCATCAGTGATGGGACAAACGCGAACACCGGGGAGCTGTTTTTT
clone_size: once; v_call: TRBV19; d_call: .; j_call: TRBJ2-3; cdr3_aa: CASSREDRPDTQYF; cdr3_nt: TGTGCCAGTAGTCGAGAAGACAGACCAGATACGCAGTATTTT
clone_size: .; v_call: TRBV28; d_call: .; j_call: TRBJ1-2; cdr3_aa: CASRGQNYGYTF; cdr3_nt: TGTGCCAGCAGAGGACAGAACTATGGCTACACCTTC
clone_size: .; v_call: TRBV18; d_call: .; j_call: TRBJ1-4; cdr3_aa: CASSPKGGTNEKLFF; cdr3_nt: TGTGCCAGCTCACCAAAGGGAGGGACTAATGAAAAACTGTTTTTT
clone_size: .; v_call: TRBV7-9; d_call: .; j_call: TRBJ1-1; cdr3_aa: CASSPPGGWGNTEAFF; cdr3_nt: TGTGCCAGCTCCCCCCCGGGGGGATGGGGGAACACTGAAGCTTTCTTT
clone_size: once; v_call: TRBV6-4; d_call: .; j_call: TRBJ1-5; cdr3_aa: CASAQGAHQPQHF; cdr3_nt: TGTGCCAGCGCACAGGGAGCTCATCAGCCCCAGCATTTT
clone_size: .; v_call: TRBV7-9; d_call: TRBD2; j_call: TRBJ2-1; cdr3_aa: CASSEKLAGENNEQFF; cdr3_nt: TGTGCCAGCAGCGAAAAATTAGCGGGGGAAAACAATGAGCAGTTCTTC
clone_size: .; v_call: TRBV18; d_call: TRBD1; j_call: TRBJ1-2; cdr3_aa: CASSPRTGVDYGYTF; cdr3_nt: TGTGCCAGCTCACCTAGGACAGGGGTGGATTATGGCTACACCTTC
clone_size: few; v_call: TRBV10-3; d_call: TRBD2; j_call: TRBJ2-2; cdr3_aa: CAATSEPNTGELFF; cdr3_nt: TGTGCCGCGACTAGCGAGCCGAACACCGGGGAGCTGTTTTTT
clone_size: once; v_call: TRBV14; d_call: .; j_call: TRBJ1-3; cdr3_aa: CASSQDRAGNTIYF; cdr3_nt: TGTGCCAGCAGCCAAGACAGGGCCGGAAACACCATATATTTT
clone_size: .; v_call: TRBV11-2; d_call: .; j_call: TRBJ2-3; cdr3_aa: CASSLGSGAGDTQYF; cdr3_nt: TGTGCCAGCAGCTTAGGGTCAGGGGCGGGAGATACGCAGTATTTT
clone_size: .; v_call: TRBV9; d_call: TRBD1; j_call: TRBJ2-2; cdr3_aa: CASSYRQGGTGELFF; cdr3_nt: TGTGCCAGCAGTTATCGACAGGGGGGCACCGGGGAGCTGTTTTTT
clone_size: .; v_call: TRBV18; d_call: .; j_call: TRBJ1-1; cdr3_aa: CASSREGSDTEAFF; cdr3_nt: TGTGCCAGCTCACGAGAGGGAAGCGACACTGAAGCTTTCTTT
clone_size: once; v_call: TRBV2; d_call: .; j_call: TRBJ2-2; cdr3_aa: CASKTGWGGNTGELFF; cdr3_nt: TGTGCCAGCAAAACAGGGTGGGGTGGGAACACCGGGGAGCTGTTTTTT
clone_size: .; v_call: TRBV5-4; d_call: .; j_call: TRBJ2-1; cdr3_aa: CASSNRQEKEQFF; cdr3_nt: TGTGCCAGCAGCAACCGACAGGAGAAAGAGCAGTTCTTC
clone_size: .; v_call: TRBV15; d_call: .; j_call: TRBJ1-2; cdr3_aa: CATSREVGWPNYGYTF; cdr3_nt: TGTGCCACCAGCAGAGAGGTCGGGTGGCCTAACTATGGCTACACCTTC
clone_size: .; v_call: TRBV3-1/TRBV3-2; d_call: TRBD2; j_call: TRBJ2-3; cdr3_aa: CASSSGGTPITDTQYF; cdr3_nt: TGTGCCAGCAGCTCGGGGGGGACACCTATCACAGATACGCAGTATTTT
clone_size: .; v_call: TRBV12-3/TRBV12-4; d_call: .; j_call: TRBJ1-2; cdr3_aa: CASSPGGVSRYTF; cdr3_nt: TGTGCCAGCAGTCCCGGGGGGGTTAGTCGCTACACCTTC
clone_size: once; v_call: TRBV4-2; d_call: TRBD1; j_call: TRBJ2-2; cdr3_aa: CASSQIGQGKVTGELFF; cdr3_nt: TGTGCCAGCAGCCAGATCGGACAGGGCAAGGTAACCGGGGAGCTGTTTTTT
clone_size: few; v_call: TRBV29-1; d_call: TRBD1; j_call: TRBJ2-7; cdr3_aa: CSVRPGTGYPYEQYF; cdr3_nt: TGCAGCGTTCGTCCCGGGACAGGGTACCCCTACGAGCAGTACTTC
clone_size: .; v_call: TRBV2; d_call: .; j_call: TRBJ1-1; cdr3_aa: CASSITGREAFF; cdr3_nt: TGTGCCAGCAGCATAACAGGGCGGGAAGCTTTCTTT
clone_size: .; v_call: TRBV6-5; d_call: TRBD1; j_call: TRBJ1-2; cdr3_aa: CASTPGQGWGGYTF; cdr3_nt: TGTGCCAGCACCCCAGGACAGGGCTGGGGTGGCTACACCTTC
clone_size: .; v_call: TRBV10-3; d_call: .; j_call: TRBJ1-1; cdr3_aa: CAISESESRIAEAFF; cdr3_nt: TGTGCCATCAGTGAGAGTGAAAGTAGAATCGCTGAAGCTTTCTTT
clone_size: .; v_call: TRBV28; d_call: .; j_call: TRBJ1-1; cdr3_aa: CASSSARNSMNTEAFF; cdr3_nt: TGTGCCAGCAGTTCGGCGAGGAACTCGATGAACACTGAAGCTTTCTTT
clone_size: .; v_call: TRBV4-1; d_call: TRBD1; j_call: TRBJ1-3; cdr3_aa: CASSSSGQTGRNTIYF; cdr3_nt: TGCGCCAGCAGCTCATCCGGACAGACAGGGCGAAACACCATATATTTT
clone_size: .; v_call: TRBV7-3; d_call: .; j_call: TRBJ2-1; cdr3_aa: CASSEGGGSYNEQFF; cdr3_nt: TGTGCCAGCAGTGAGGGAGGGGGCTCCTACAATGAGCAGTTCTTC
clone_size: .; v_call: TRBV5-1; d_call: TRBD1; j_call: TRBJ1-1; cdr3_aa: CASKNTGGGTEAFF; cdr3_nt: TGCGCCAGTAAAAACACAGGGGGCGGAACTGAAGCTTTCTTT
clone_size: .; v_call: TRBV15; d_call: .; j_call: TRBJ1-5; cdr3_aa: CATSLSQDNQPQHF; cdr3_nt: TGTGCCACCAGCCTTTCTCAGGACAATCAGCCCCAGCATTTT
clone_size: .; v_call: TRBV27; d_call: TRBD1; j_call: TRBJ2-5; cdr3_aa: CASSPRQGLGTQYF; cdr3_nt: TGTGCCAGCAGTCCGAGACAGGGTTTAGGGACCCAGTACTTC
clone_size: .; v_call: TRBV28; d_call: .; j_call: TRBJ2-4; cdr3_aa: CASRPGGAKNIQYF; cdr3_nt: TGTGCCAGCAGACCAGGAGGGGCCAAAAACATTCAGTACTTC
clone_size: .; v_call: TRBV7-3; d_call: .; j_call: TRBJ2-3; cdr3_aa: CASSRRAGTDTQYF; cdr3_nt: TGTGCCAGCAGCCGCAGGGCTGGCACAGATACGCAGTATTTT
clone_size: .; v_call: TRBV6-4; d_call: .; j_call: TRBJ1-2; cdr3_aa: CASSDDSYYGYTF; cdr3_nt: TGTGCCAGCAGTGACGACAGTTACTATGGCTACACCTTC
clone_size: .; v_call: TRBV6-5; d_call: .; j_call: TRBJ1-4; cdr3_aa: CASRTDRTPNEKLFF; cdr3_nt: TGTGCCAGCCGTACCGACAGGACCCCTAATGAAAAACTGTTTTTT
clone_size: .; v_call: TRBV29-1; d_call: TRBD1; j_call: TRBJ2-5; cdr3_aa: CSVGSTGGRETQYF; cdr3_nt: TGCAGCGTTGGATCGACAGGGGGCAGGGAGACCCAGTACTTC
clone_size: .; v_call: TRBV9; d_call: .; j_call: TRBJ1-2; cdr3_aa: CASSAMSQAGKLYGYTF; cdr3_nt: TGTGCCAGCAGCGCGATGTCACAAGCGGGAAAACTCTATGGCTACACCTTC
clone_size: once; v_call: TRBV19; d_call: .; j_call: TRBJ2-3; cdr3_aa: CASSPTERTSTDTQYF; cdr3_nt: TGTGCCAGTAGCCCCACTGAGCGGACCAGCACAGATACGCAGTATTTT
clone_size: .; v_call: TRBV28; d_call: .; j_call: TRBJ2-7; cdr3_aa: CASSLSPGNYEQYF; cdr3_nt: TGTGCCAGCAGTTTATCCCCAGGGAACTACGAGCAGTACTTC
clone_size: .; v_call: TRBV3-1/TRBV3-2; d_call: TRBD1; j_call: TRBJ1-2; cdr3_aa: CASSPHLDREYGYTF; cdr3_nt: TGTGCCAGCAGCCCCCACCTAGACAGGGAGTATGGCTACACCTTC
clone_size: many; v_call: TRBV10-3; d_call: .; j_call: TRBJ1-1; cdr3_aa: CAIRGAPDTEAFF; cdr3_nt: TGTGCCATCCGGGGGGCCCCTGACACTGAAGCTTTCTTT
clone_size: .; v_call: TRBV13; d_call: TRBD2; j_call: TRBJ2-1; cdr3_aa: CASSVTGQGVAGVYYNEQFF; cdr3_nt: TGTGCCAGCAGCGTTACAGGGCAAGGGGTAGCGGGAGTATACTACAATGAGCAGTTCTTC
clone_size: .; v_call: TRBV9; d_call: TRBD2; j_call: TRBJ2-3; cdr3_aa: CASSVGGSKDTQYF; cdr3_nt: TGTGCCAGCAGCGTTGGCGGGAGTAAAGATACGCAGTATTTT